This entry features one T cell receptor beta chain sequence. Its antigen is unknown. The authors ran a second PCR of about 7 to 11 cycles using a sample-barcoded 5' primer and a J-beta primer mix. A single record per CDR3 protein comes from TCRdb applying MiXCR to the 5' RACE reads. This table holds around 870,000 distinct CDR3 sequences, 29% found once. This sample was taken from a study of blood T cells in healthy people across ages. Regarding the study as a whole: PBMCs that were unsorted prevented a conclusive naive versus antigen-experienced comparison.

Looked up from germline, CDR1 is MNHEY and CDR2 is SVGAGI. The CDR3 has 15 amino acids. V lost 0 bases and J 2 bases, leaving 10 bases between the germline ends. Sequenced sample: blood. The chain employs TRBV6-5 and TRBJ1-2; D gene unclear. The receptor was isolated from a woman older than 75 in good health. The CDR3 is CASSYSMGQNYGYTF. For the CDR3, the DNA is TGTGCCAGCAGTTACTCGATGGGCCAGAACTATGGCTACACCTTC.